One sample yielded the 18 T cell receptor beta chains listed below, sequenced in a study of radiation and T cells in renal cell carcinoma (dated by TCRdb to 2018 to 2021). The time point label on this specimen signifies: baseline pretreatment blood. The sample's treatment or condition label, in plain terms: 15 Gy SBRT to primary tumor, nephrectomy 4 weeks later. The library came from the immunoSEQ multiplex PCR assay. TCRdb provides this immuneACCESS table in a form limited to in-frame rearrangements. Some clones are lacking; in checked studies, under half of them reflect an unresolved V gene, and why the rest are absent is not known. This sample has approximately 94,000 clones in its table, and 70% to 85% of those were observed once. Of the sample, more than 5.5% is held by the ten largest clones. Source: blood, taken from a patient whose treatment included radiotherapy and nephrectomy. These receptors were taken from a man aged 60 to 69 with renal cell carcinoma.

This chain connects TRBV9 to TRBJ1-2, with D unresolved. CDR3 length: 14 amino acids. The germline V gene encodes CDR1 SGDLS and CDR2 YYNGEE. V shed 0 bases and J shed 2 bases, with 8 bases lying between them. The DNA of the CDR3 is TGTGCCAGCAGCGTAGGTCCAGGAAACTATGGCTACACCTTC. This encodes CASSVGPGNYGYTF.

This clone appeared a few times. The chain has TRBV9 and TRBJ1-5; tentatively, D is TRBD1 (6 bases). Germline CDR1 SGDLS, CDR2 YYNGEE. This CDR3 region has 14 residues. Between the trimmed V and J ends, which lost 3 bases and 3 bases, there was a span of 10 bases. The CDR3 loop is CASSAGQFNQPQHF. In nucleotides, the CDR3 is TGTGCCAGCAGCGCCGGACAGTTCAATCAGCCCCAGCATTTT.

Concerning this clone itself: At one of its ends the junction is not consistent with the germline gene, which may arise from a read error. The chain employs TRBV15 and TRBJ2-7; 8 bases are shared with TRBD1. CDR1 and CDR2 from the germline V gene are LNHNV and YYDKDF (reference sequence). The CDR3 runs to 15 residues. The CDR3 sequence: CATSRGRAGGYQQYF. The CDR3, as DNA: TGTGCCACCAGCAGAGGTAGGGCAGGGGGCTACCAGCAGTACTTC.

The J gene is TRBJ1-2, the V gene TRBV30; D is undetermined. V dropped 0 bases and J dropped 8 bases, with 13 bases sitting between them. The CDR3 sequence is 13 residues long. Germline V gives CDR1 GTSNPN, CDR2 SVGIG (reference sequence). This CDR3 reads CAWSVRVLGGYTF. Here the CDR3 DNA reads TGTGCCTGGAGTGTACGGGTCCTCGGGGGCTACACCTTC. The full variable domain, rest sourced from reference TRBV30 and TRBJ1-2, is SQTIHQWPATLVQPVGSPLSLECTVEGTSNPNLYWYRQAAGRGLQLLFYSVGIGQISSEVPQNLSASRPQDRQFILSSKKLLLSDSGFYLCAWSVRVLGGYTFGSGTRLTVV.

The genes are TRBV29-1 and TRBJ2-5, with TRBD1 matching 7 bases. With the DNA end fitting TRBJ2-7 better, the J assignment may be wrong. The CDR3 sequence is 16 residues long. The germline V gene encodes CDR1 SQVTM and CDR2 ANQGSEA. In DNA form, the CDR3 reads TGCAGCGTTGAAGACGGACAGGTCCTGGGGGCCCACGAGCAGTACTTC. It codes for CSVEDGQVLGAHEQYF.

This clone was seen a few times. V and J are TRBV5-1 and TRBJ2-2, with TRBD2 matching over 11 bases. Looked up from germline, CDR1 is SGHRS and CDR2 is YFSETQ. After removal of 0 bases from V and 5 bases from J, the junction contained 9 bases not matched to a gene. This CDR3 region has 18 residues. DNA for the CDR3: TGCGCCAGCAGCTTGGAGGCTAGCGGGAGGCTATGGACCGGGGAGCTGTTTTTT. This encodes CASSLEASGRLWTGELFF.

The CDR3 coding sequence is TGTGCCAGCAGCTATAACACCGGGGAGCTGTTTTTT. This codes for CASSYNTGELFF. V is TRBV7-9 and J is TRBJ2-2; D unclear. This CDR3 is built from 12 residues. Germline V CDR1 and CDR2: SEHNR, FQNEAQ (reference sequence). Between the trimmed V and J ends, which lost 4 bases and 2 bases, there was a span of 2 bases.

Written as DNA, the CDR3 is TGTGCCTGGAGTTCAGGACCTCCCGGGGAGCTGTTTTTT. Translated, it gives CAWSSGPPGELFF. The rearrangement uses TRBV30 and TRBJ2-2, with D uncertain. V was clipped by 2 bases and J by 6 bases, with 10 bases between them. The CDR3 is 13 residues long. Per the germline V gene, CDR1 is GTSNPN and CDR2 is SVGIG (reference sequence).

Points on this clone: An end of the junction differs from the germline gene, which may be a read error. The chain joins TRBV30 to TRBJ2-4; 9 bases agree with TRBD1. CDR1 GTSNPN and CDR2 SVGIG come from the germline V gene (reference sequence). The CDR3 is 15 amino acids. This CDR3 is CAWSARTGAINIQYF. CDR3 bases: TGTGCCTGGAGTGCTAGGACAGGGGCCATAAACATTCAGTACTTC.

The chain combines TRBV5-6 with TRBJ1-2, with TRBD1 matching 9 bases. Trimming at V came to 4 bases and at J to 4 bases, leaving 5 bases not matched to a gene. CDR1 and CDR2 (germline): SGHDT, YYEEEE. This CDR3 has 14 amino acids. CDR3 in DNA: TGTGCCAGCAGCCCTCCGGGACAGGGCTATGGCTACACCTTC. It yields the protein CASSPPGQGYGYTF.

The chain uses TRBV19 and TRBJ2-1, with D possibly matching TRBD1 (6 bases). Germline V CDR1 and CDR2: LNHDA, SQIVND (reference sequence). The CDR3 is 15 amino acids. V was pared by 3 bases and J by 8 bases, with 17 bases between. The CDR3 sequence is CASSMWRAKGDEQFF. For the CDR3, the DNA is TGTGCCAGTAGTATGTGGCGAGCCAAGGGGGATGAGCAGTTCTTC.

V is TRBV5-5 and J is TRBJ1-2, with D perhaps matching TRBD1 (5 bases). Germline loops: CDR1 SGHKS, CDR2 YYEKEE (reference sequence). V was cut by 0 bases and J by 5 bases, with 17 bases left in between. The CDR3 has 16 residues. The chain's CDR3 is CASSLDSTARSYGYTF. DNA of the CDR3: TGTGCCAGCAGCTTGGATTCGACAGCCCGAAGTTATGGCTACACCTTC.

V is TRBV10-1 and J is TRBJ2-7; maybe TRBD1 (7 bases). Trimming took off 0 bases at V and 3 bases at J, with 9 bases between the two ends. The CDR3 sequence is 14 residues long. Per the germline V gene, CDR1 is WNHNN and CDR2 is SYGVQD (reference sequence). For the CDR3, the DNA is TGCGCCAGCAGTGAGTCTCAGGGGGGCTACGAGCAGTACTTC. As protein: CASSESQGGYEQYF.

The CDR3 nucleotides read TGCGCCAGCAGCTCCCTAGCGGGAGCGGGTGAGCAGTTCTTC. It specifies CASSSLAGAGEQFF. The rearrangement uses TRBV5-1 and TRBJ2-1; 10 positions agree with TRBD2. J lost 9 bases, V lost 3 bases, and 6 bases had no gene match. The CDR3 contains 14 residues. The germline V gene encodes CDR1 SGHRS and CDR2 YFSETQ.

Details on this clone: This sample includes further DNA sequences coding for the same CDR3. The rearrangement joins TRBV6-1 to TRBJ2-3; 8 nucleotides match TRBD2. With 2 bases clipped from V and 3 bases from J, the junction kept 4 bases outside the gene matches. This CDR3 spans 15 amino acids. Germline V gene sequence: CDR1 MNHNS, CDR2 SASEGT. CDR3: CASSERERETDTQYF. The CDR3 DNA reads TGTGCCAGCAGTGAAAGGGAGCGGGAGACAGATACGCAGTATTTT.

The genes are TRBV5-4 and TRBJ1-2; maybe TRBD1 (5 bases). The length of the CDR3 is 12 residues. Germline lookup yields CDR1 SGHNT and CDR2 YYREEE (reference sequence). V was clipped by 0 bases and J by 8 bases, with 8 bases between them. The CDR3 nucleotides read TGTGCCAGCAGCTTGGTAGGGGCCGGCTACACCTTC. It codes for CASSLVGAGYTF.

The chain combines TRBV7-2 with TRBJ1-3; no clear D gene. The V and J ends lost 3 bases and 0 bases respectively, with 6 bases between them. The CDR3 spans 14 residues. CDR1 SGHTA and CDR2 FQGNSA come from the germline V gene. This chain's CDR3 is CASSLSRSGNTIYF. The CDR3 nucleotides are TGTGCCAGCAGCTTGAGTCGCTCTGGAAACACCATATATTTT.

This sequence joins TRBV14 and TRBJ2-7; 7 bases line up with TRBD1. Germline trimming cut 2 bases from V and 5 bases from J; bases unmatched to any gene: 6. Germline assignment: CDR1 SGHDN and CDR2 FVKESK. This CDR3 has 14 amino acids. CDR3 DNA sequence: TGTGCCAGCAGCCAACGGGACAGTATCAACGAGCAGTACTTC. Translation: CASSQRDSINEQYF.